This is a list of T cell receptor beta chains from one sample in a study of blood T cell repertoires in COVID-19. Only in-frame clones appear in the TCRdb table, and some are missing; sequencing was by immunoSEQ multiplex PCR. The sample includes a few hundred thousand clones, more than 70% seen only once; the top ten take around 1.6%. Sequenced sample: peripheral blood. The receptors stem from a woman aged 45 to 65 with acute or convalescent COVID-19. Both conserved end residues are part of each CDR3. D genes are given only for firm matches. Clone size is given for some rows only: seen once, a few or many times, or a class if the clone is expanded.

v_call	clone_size	d_call	j_call	cdr3_aa	cdr3_nt
TRBV11-2	NA	NA	TRBJ2-3	CASSLDSTPYF	TGTGCCAGCAGCCTGGACAGTACCCCGTATTTT
TRBV28	NA	NA	TRBJ2-7	CATRTGIKYEQYF	TGTGCCACCCGGACGGGGATTAAGTACGAGCAGTACTTC
TRBV6-6	NA	TRBD2	TRBJ2-5	CASAWTSGTETQYF	TGTGCCAGCGCCTGGACTAGCGGGACCGAGACCCAGTACTTC
TRBV5-1	NA	NA	TRBJ1-1	CASSLASNTEAFF	TGCGCCAGCAGCTTGGCCTCGAACACTGAAGCTTTCTTT
TRBV7-9	few	TRBD1	TRBJ2-7	CASSRPRTGWAYEQYF	TGTGCCAGCAGCAGACCAAGGACAGGGTGGGCATACGAGCAGTACTTC
TRBV19	NA	NA	TRBJ1-4	CASSDWQAGLEKLFF	TGTGCCAGTAGCGACTGGCAGGCGGGGTTAGAAAAACTGTTTTTT
TRBV19	NA	TRBD1	TRBJ1-6	CASKARGLGLDSPLHF	TGTGCCAGTAAAGCCAGGGGGCTCGGTTTGGATTCACCCCTCCACTTT
TRBV5-1	few	TRBD1	TRBJ1-2	CASSIQQGSDYGYTF	TGCGCCAGCAGCATCCAACAGGGGTCGGACTATGGCTACACCTTC
TRBV9	NA	TRBD2	TRBJ2-7	CASSVESPSGRYEQYF	TGTGCCAGCAGCGTAGAATCCCCTAGCGGGAGATACGAGCAGTACTTC
TRBV25-1	NA	NA	TRBJ1-5	CASSEFGVGNQPQHF	TGTGCCAGCAGTGAATTCGGGGTTGGCAATCAGCCCCAGCATTTT
TRBV6-6	NA	TRBD2	TRBJ2-7	CASSGLAGGYEQYF	TGTGCCAGCAGCGGACTAGCGGGAGGGTACGAGCAGTACTTC
TRBV11-2	NA	TRBD1	TRBJ2-5	CASSRQGITMETQYF	TGTGCCAGCAGCCGACAGGGGATTACGATGGAGACCCAGTACTTC
TRBV2	NA	NA	TRBJ2-6	CASTGSPQNSGANVLTF	TGTGCCAGCACCGGCAGTCCACAGAATTCTGGGGCCAACGTCCTGACTTTC
TRBV7-8	NA	NA	TRBJ1-2	CASSLVHPGVTRGYTF	TGTGCCAGCAGCTTAGTCCACCCAGGGGTAACGCGGGGCTACACCTTC
TRBV24-1	NA	TRBD1	TRBJ2-1	CATSDRDRGIYNEQFF	TGTGCCACCAGTGACCGGGACAGGGGAATATACAATGAGCAGTTCTTC
TRBV5-1	NA	TRBD1	TRBJ1-3	CASSSNPDRVSGNTIYF	TGCGCCAGCAGCTCCAATCCAGACAGGGTATCTGGAAACACCATATATTTT
TRBV7-9	NA	NA	TRBJ2-6	CASSLRVSGANVLTF	TGTGCCAGCAGCCTCCGGGTATCTGGGGCCAACGTCCTGACTTTC
TRBV14	NA	NA	TRBJ2-7	CASSQDVQGPYEQYF	TGTGCCAGCAGCCAAGATGTACAGGGACCCTACGAGCAGTACTTC
TRBV9	NA	TRBD2	TRBJ2-7	CASSVGGTSGKNAYEQYF	TGTGCCAGCAGCGTCGGGGGGACTAGCGGAAAGAACGCCTACGAGCAGTACTTC
TRBV28	NA	TRBD2	TRBJ2-1	CASRTLAGSSYNEQFF	TGTGCCAGCAGGACTCTAGCGGGAAGCTCCTACAATGAGCAGTTCTTC
TRBV19	NA	NA	TRBJ2-5	CASSDSTQETQYF	TGTGCCAGTAGTGACAGCACTCAAGAGACCCAGTACTTC
TRBV5-1	few	NA	TRBJ2-5	CASSLVPGGQETQYF	TGCGCCAGCAGCTTGGTCCCGGGCGGGCAAGAGACCCAGTACTTC
TRBV28	NA	TRBD1	TRBJ2-7	CARGQALYEQYF	TGTGCCCGAGGACAGGCCCTATACGAGCAGTACTTC
TRBV7-3	NA	NA	TRBJ2-5	CASSLRPFQETQYF	TGTGCCAGCAGCTTACGTCCCTTCCAAGAGACCCAGTACTTC
TRBV4-3	NA	NA	TRBJ1-6	CASSQGGVAFSPLHF	TGCGCCAGCAGCCAAGGCGGGGTGGCGTTTTCACCCCTCCACTTT
TRBV6-5	NA	NA	TRBJ1-1	CASIQWGGTEAFF	TGTGCCAGCATCCAGTGGGGGGGCACTGAAGCTTTCTTT
TRBV7-3	once	TRBD2	TRBJ2-3	CASSLGFREGGTDTQYF	TGTGCCAGCAGCTTAGGGTTCCGGGAGGGCGGCACAGATACGCAGTATTTT
TRBV5-1	NA	NA	TRBJ1-2	CASSVGPGGYGYTF	TGCGCCAGCAGCGTGGGACCCGGAGGCTATGGCTACACCTTC
TRBV3-1/TRBV3-2	NA	NA	TRBJ2-5	CASSPRTGYQETQYF	TGTGCCAGCAGCCCTCGTACAGGCTACCAAGAGACCCAGTACTTC
TRBV19	NA	TRBD1	TRBJ1-6	CASSILDRNNNSPLHF	TGTGCCAGTAGTATCCTGGACAGGAACAATAATTCACCCCTCCACTTT
TRBV30	NA	NA	TRBJ1-6	CAWSGQDHSYNSPLHF	TGTGCCTGGAGTGGACAGGACCACTCCTATAATTCACCCCTCCACTTT
TRBV27	NA	TRBD1	TRBJ2-7	CASSLLGDRQYEQYF	TGTGCCAGCAGTTTATTAGGGGACAGGCAATACGAGCAGTACTTC
TRBV12-5	NA	TRBD2	TRBJ2-1	CASGLSGRGYNEQFF	TGTGCTAGTGGTTTGTCCGGGAGGGGGTACAATGAGCAGTTCTTC
TRBV28	NA	TRBD2	TRBJ2-5	CASSLRGGSETQYF	TGTGCCAGCAGTTTACGGGGAGGGTCAGAGACCCAGTACTTC
TRBV2	NA	NA	TRBJ2-7	CASSSGTAGEQYF	TGTGCCAGCAGTAGCGGAACGGCGGGAGAGCAGTACTTC
TRBV7-2	NA	NA	TRBJ1-1	CASSSHEGNTEAFF	TGTGCCAGCAGCTCCCACGAGGGGAACACTGAAGCTTTCTTT
TRBV7-3	NA	NA	TRBJ1-6	CASSPTSRNSPLHF	TGTGCCAGCAGCCCGACAAGTAGGAATTCACCCCTCCACTTT
TRBV7-3	NA	NA	TRBJ2-1	CASSLNYEEQFF	TGTGCCAGCAGCTTAAATTATGAGGAGCAGTTCTTC
TRBV28	NA	NA	TRBJ1-1	CASSSRLNTEAFF	TGTGCCAGCAGTTCGCGACTCAACACTGAAGCTTTCTTT
TRBV28	NA	NA	TRBJ2-2	CASKRANTGELFF	TGTGCCAGCAAGCGAGCGAACACCGGGGAGCTGTTTTTT
TRBV11-2	NA	NA	TRBJ1-4	CASSFLRRESEKLFF	TGTGCCAGCAGCTTCTTACGTCGGGAGAGTGAAAAACTGTTTTTT